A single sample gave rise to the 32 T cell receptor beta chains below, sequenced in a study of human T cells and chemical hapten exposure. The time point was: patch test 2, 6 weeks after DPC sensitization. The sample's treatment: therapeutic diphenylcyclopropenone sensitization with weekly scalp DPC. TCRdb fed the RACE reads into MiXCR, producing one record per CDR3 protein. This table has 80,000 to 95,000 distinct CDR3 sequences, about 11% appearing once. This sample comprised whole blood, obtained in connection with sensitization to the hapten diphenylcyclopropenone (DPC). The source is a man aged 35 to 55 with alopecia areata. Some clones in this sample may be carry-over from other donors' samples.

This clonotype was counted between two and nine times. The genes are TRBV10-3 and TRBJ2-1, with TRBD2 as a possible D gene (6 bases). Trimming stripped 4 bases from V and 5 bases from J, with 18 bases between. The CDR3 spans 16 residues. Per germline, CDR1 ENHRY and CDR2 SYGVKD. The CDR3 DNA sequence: TGTGCCATCAGTGCCCGTACTAGCCTCGGGAACAATGAGCAGTTCTTC. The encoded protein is CAISARTSLGNNEQFF.

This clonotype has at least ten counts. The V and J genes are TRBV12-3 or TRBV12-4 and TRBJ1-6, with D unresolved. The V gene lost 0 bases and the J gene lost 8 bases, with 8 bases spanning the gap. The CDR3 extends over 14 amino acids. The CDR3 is CASSLAVGDSPLHF. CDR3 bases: TGTGCCAGCAGTTTAGCAGTCGGAGATTCACCCCTCCACTTT.

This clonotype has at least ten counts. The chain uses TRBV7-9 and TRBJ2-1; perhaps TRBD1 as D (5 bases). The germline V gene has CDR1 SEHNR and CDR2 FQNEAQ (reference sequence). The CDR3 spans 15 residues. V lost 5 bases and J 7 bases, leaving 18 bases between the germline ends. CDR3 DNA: TGTGCCAGCAGCCCCGGTAGGGGCAAGTGGAATGAGCAGTTCTTC. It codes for CASSPGRGKWNEQFF.

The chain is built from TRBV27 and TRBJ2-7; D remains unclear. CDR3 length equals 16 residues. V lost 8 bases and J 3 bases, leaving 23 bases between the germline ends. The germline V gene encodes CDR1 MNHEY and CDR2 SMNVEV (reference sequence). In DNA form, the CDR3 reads TGTGCCAGCCCCCCCGAGAGCCCTCTAGTTCTCTACGAGCAGTACGTC. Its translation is CASPPESPLVLYEQYV.

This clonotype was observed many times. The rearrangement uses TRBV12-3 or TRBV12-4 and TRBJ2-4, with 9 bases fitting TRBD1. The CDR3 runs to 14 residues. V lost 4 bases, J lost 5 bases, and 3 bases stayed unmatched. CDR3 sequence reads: CASSWTGVQNIQYF. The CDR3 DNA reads TGTGCCAGCAGTTGGACAGGGGTTCAAAACATTCAGTACTTC.

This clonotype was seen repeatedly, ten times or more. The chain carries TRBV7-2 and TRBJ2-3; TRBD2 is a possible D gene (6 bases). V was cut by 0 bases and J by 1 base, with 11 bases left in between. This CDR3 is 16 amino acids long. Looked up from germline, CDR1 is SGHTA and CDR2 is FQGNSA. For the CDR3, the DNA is TGTGCCAGCAGCTTAGCGGGAGGCTCTGGCACAGATACGCAGTATTTT. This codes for CASSLAGGSGTDTQYF.

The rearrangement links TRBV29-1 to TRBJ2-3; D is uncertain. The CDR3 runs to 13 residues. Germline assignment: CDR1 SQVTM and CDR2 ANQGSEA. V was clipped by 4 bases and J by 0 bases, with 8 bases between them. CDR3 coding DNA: TGCAGCGTTGGTTACGCTAGCACAGATACGCAGTATTTT. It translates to CSVGYASTDTQYF.

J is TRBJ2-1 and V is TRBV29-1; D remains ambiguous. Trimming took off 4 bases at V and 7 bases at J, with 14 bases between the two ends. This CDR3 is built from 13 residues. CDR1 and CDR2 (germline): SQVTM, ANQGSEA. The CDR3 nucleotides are TGCAGCGTTGTGTCTAGTCCTACGAATGAGCAGTTCTTC. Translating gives CSVVSSPTNEQFF.

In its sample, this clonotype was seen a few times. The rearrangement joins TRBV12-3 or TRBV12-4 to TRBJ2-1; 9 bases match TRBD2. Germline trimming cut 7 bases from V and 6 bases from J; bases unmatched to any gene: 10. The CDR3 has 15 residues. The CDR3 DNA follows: TGTGCCAGCACCTGGGGGACTAGCTCAGTCAATGAGCAGTTCTTC. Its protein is CASTWGTSSVNEQFF.

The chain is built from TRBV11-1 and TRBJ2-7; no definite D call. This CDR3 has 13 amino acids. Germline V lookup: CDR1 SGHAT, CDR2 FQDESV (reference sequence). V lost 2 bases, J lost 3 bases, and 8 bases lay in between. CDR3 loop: CASSLPGRYEQYF. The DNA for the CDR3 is TGTGCCAGCAGCTTACCCGGACGCTACGAGCAGTACTTC. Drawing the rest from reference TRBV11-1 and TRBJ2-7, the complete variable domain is EAEVAQSPRYKITEKSQAVAFWCDPISGHATLYWYRQILGQGPELLVQFQDESVVDDSQLPKDRFSAERLKGVDSTLKIQPAELGDSAMYLCASSLPGRYEQYFGPGTRLTVT.

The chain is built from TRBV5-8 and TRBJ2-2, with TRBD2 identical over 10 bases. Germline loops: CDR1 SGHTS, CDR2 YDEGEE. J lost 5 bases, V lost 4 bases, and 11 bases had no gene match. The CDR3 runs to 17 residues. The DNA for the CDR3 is TGTGCCAGCAGCCTGGCTGTTAGCGGGAGGAAAACCGGGGAGCTGTTTTTT. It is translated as CASSLAVSGRKTGELFF.

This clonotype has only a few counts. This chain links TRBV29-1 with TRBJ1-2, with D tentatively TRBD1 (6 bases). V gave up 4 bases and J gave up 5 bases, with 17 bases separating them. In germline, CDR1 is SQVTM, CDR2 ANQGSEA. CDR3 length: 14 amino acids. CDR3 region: CSVVSGATRYGYTF. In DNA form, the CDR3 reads TGCAGCGTTGTCTCAGGGGCGACCAGATATGGCTACACCTTC.

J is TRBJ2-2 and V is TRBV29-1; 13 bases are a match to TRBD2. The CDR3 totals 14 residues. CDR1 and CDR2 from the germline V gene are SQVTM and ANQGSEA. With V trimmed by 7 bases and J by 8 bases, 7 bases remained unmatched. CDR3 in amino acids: CSGRLAGGPGELFF. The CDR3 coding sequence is TGCAGCGGACGACTAGCGGGAGGCCCGGGGGAGCTGTTTTTT.

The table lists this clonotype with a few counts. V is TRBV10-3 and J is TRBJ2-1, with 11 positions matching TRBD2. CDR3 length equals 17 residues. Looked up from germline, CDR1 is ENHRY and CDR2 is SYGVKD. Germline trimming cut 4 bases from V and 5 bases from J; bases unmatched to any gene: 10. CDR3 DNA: TGTGCCATCAGTGCCTCACCGACTAGCGGGACCCACAATGAGCAGTTCTTC. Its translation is CAISASPTSGTHNEQFF.

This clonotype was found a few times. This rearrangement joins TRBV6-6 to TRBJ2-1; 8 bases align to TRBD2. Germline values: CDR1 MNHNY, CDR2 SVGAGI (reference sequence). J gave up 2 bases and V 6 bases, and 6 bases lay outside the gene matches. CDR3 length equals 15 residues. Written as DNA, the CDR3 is TGTGCCAGCAGCTCACCGGGACTAGCCTACAATGAGCAGTTCTTC. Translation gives CASSSPGLAYNEQFF.

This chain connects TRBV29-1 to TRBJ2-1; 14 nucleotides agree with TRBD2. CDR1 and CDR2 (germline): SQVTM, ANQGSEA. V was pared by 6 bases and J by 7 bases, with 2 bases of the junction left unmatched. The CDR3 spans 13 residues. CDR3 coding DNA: TGCAGCGTCGGGACTAGCGGGAGTAATGAGCAGTTCTTC. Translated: CSVGTSGSNEQFF.

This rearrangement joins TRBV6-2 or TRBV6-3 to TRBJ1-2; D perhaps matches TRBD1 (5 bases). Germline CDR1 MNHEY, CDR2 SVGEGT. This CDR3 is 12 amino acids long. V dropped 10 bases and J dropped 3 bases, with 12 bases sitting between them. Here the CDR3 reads CATSPRDYGYTF. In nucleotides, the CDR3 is TGTGCCACCTCGCCCAGGGACTATGGCTACACCTTC.

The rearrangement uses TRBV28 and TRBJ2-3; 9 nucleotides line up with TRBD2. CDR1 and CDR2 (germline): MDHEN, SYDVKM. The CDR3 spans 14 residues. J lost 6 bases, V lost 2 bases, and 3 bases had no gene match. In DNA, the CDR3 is TGTGCCAGCAGTTTACCAGCGGGGGGCGATACGCAGTATTTT. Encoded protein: CASSLPAGGDTQYF.

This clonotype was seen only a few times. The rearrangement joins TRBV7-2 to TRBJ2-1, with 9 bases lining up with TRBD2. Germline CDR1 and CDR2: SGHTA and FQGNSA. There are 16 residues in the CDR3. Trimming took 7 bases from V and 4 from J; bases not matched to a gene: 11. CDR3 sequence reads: CASKISGLALYNEQFF. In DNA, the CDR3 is TGTGCCAGCAAAATCTCGGGACTAGCTTTATACAATGAGCAGTTCTTC.

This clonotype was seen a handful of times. The CDR3 coding sequence is TGTGCCAGCAACGCGGGACTAGCGCTTCAAGAGACCCAGTACTTC. Residues: CASNAGLALQETQYF. The rearrangement uses TRBV9 and TRBJ2-5; 10 bases fit TRBD2. Trimming at V came to 6 bases and at J to 2 bases, leaving 7 bases not matched to a gene. CDR3 length: 15 residues. Germline CDR1 and CDR2: SGDLS and YYNGEE.

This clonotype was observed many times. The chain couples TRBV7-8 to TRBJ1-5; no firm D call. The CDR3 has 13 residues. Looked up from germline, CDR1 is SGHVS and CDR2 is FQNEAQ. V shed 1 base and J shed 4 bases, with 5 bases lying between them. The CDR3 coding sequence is TGTGCCAGCAGCTTAGGCCCTAATCAGCCCCAGCATTTT. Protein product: CASSLGPNQPQHF.

In DNA form, the CDR3 reads TGTGCCAGCAGCCCCCGCCTGGTCTATGGCTACACCTTC. This sequence encodes CASSPRLVYGYTF. The gene calls are TRBV7-8 and TRBJ1-2; the D is unclear. Germline values: CDR1 SGHVS, CDR2 FQNEAQ. Trimming shortened V by 5 bases and J by 4 bases, and 11 bases separated the two germline ends. The CDR3 extends over 13 amino acids.

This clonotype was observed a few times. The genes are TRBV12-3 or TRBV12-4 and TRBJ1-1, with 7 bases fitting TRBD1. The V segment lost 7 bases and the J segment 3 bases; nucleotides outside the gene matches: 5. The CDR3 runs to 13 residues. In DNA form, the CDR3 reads TGTGCCAGCAATCTTCAGGGGGACACTGAAGCTTTCTTT. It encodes CASNLQGDTEAFF.

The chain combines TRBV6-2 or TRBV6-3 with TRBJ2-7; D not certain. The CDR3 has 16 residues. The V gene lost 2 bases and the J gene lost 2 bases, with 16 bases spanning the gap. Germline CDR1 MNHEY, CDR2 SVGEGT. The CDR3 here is CASSYPRQDPAYEQYV. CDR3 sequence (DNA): TGTGCCAGCAGTTACCCACGGCAGGACCCTGCCTACGAGCAGTACGTC.

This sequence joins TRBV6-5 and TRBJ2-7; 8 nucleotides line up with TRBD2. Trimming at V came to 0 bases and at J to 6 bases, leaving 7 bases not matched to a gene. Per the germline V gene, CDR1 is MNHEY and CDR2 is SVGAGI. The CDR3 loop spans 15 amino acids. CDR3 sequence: CASSYSRRLASEQYV. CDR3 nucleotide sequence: TGTGCCAGCAGTTACTCGAGGAGACTAGCGAGCGAGCAGTACGTC.

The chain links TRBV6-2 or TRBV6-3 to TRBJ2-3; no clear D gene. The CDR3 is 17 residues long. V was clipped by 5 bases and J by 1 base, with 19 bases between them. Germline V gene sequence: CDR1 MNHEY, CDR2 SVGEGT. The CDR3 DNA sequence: TGTGCCAGCAGTCCTACCCTCGACTGGTGGGGCACAGATACGCAGTATTTT. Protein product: CASSPTLDWWGTDTQYF.

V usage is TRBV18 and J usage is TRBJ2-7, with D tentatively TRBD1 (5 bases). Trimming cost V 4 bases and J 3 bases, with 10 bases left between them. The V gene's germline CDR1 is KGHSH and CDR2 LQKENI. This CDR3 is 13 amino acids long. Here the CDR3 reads CASSLDSYYEQYV. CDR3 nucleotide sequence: TGTGCCAGCTCACTAGACAGTTACTACGAGCAGTACGTC.

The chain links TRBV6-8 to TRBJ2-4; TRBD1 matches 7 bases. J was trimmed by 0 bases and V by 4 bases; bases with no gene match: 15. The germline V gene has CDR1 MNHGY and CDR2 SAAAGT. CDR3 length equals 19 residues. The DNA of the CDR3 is TGTGCCAGCAGTTTAAGGGGGCCCCAAGGGCCTTTAGCCAAAAACATTCAGTACTTC. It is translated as CASSLRGPQGPLAKNIQYF.

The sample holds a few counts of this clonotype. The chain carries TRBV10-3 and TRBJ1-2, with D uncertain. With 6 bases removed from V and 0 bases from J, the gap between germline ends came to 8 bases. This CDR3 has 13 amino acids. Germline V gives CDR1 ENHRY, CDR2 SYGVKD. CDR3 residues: CAIREKANYGYTF. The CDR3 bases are TGTGCCATCAGAGAAAAAGCTAACTATGGCTACACCTTC.

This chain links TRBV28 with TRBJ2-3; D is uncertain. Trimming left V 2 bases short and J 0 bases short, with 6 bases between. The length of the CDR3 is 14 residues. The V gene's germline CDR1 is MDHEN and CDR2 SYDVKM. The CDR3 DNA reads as TGTGCCAGCAGTTTAGGCAGAAGCACAGATACGCAGTATTTT. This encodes CASSLGRSTDTQYF.

The CDR3 DNA follows: TGTGCCAGCAGCCACAGGTCCTACGAGCAGTACTTC. The encoded protein is CASSHRSYEQYF. This chain links TRBV28 with TRBJ2-7; a possible D gene is TRBD1 (5 bases). With 6 bases removed from V and 1 base from J, the gap between germline ends came to 7 bases. Per the germline V gene, CDR1 is MDHEN and CDR2 is SYDVKM. There are 12 residues in the CDR3.

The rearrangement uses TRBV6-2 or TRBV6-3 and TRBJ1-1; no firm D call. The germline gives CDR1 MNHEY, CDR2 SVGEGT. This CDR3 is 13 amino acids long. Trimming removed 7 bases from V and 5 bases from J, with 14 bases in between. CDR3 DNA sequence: TGTGCCAGCACCGTAGGGTTGCGTACTGAAGCTTTCTTT. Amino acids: CASTVGLRTEAFF.